What follows are 5 T cell receptor beta chains derived from one specimen sequenced in a study of OX40 agonist ivuxolimab in advanced cancers. The protocol was immunoSEQ multiplex PCR, while the TCRdb copy is restricted to in-frame clones and leaves out a portion. The sample has roughly 86,000 clones, 80% to 95% seen once; the top ten hold around 1.1%. Sequences were derived from CD4+ or CD8+ T cells sorted from blood, sampled in a trial of the OX40 agonist ivuxolimab. The receptors were gathered from an adult with an advanced solid tumor such as melanoma, head and neck, liver or kidney cancer.

The chain combines TRBV5-1 with TRBJ2-7; maybe TRBD2 (6 bases). Looked up from germline, CDR1 is SGHRS and CDR2 is YFSETQ. Trimming removed 7 bases at V and 2 bases at J, with 19 bases between. The CDR3 contains 15 residues. As DNA, the CDR3 is TGCGCCAGCGGGCCCCGGGTTGGAGGGGCCTACGAGCAGTACTTC. This sequence encodes CASGPRVGGAYEQYF.

The chain uses TRBV28 and TRBJ1-1; D unclear. Deletions cut 2 bases from V and 0 bases from J, with 7 bases between. The CDR3 has 14 residues. Germline V gene sequence: CDR1 MDHEN, CDR2 SYDVKM. Written as DNA, the CDR3 is TGTGCCAGCAGTTTAACGGTTCTGAACACTGAAGCTTTCTTT. This sequence encodes CASSLTVLNTEAFF.

The chain carries TRBV4-1 and TRBJ2-5; 8 bases fit TRBD1. Germline values: CDR1 MGHRA, CDR2 YSYEKL. The CDR3 sequence is 15 residues long. V was clipped by 0 bases and J by 5 bases; unmatched bases: 5. In nucleotides, the CDR3 is TGCGCCAGCAGCCAAGATGGACAGGGACGCGAGACCCAGTACTTC. This sequence encodes CASSQDGQGRETQYF.

The rearrangement uses TRBV6-1 and TRBJ2-1, with 7 bases that match TRBD2. The CDR3 runs 15 residues. Germline V gene sequence: CDR1 MNHNS, CDR2 SASEGT. The ends lost 9 bases at V and 0 bases at J; junction bases unmatched: 8. Written as DNA, the CDR3 is TGTGCCAGGCCACGGGGAGGGAGCTCCTACAATGAGCAGTTCTTC. Protein product: CARPRGGSSYNEQFF.

The rearrangement uses TRBV7-9 and TRBJ2-1, with TRBD2 matching over 9 bases. The CDR3 has 18 amino acids. Looked up from germline, CDR1 is SEHNR and CDR2 is FQNEAQ (reference sequence). The trim removed 11 bases at V and 0 bases at J, leaving 17 bases unmatched. CDR3 in amino acids: CASRAATGLAASYNEQFF. CDR3 nucleotides: TGTGCCTCGAGGGCGGCGACGGGACTAGCAGCCTCCTACAATGAGCAGTTCTTC. Full variable domain (remainder filled in from reference TRBV7-9 and TRBJ2-1): DTGVSQNPRHKITKRGQNVTFRCDPISEHNRLYWYRQTLGQGPEFLTYFQNEAQLEKSRLLSDRFSAERPKGSFSTLEIQRTEQGDSAMYLCASRAATGLAASYNEQFFGPGTRLTVL.